This T cell receptor (beta chain) was documented in a study of a mutant IDH1 vaccine in newly diagnosed glioma. Study at large: Previous care, which was radiotherapy, temozolomide, or both, most often involved both.

Time point reported: week 5, during vaccination. Vaccinated patients received 300 ug of mutant IDH1 20-mer peptide per dose, with topical imiquimod. Assay used: immunoSEQ multiplex PCR; TCRdb lists only in-frame clones, some missing. Among 30,000 to 35,000 clones listed, around 60% were seen once. A word on this clone: Its antigen remains unidentified.

Material: PBMCs, obtained from a glioma patient whose treatment included an IDH1 peptide vaccine. The sequence was obtained from a woman under 30 with glioma.

The CDR3 is CASSHGGVPGELFF. Written as DNA, the CDR3 is TGCGCCAGCAGCCACGGAGGGGTTCCCGGGGAGCTGTTTTTT. The V call is TRBV4-1, the J call TRBJ2-2, with a tentative D call TRBD2 (6 bases). Trimming stripped 3 bases from V and 6 bases from J, with 11 bases between. From germline, CDR1 is MGHRA and CDR2 YSYEKL. This CDR3 spans 14 amino acids.